The present T cell receptor beta chain was sequenced within a study of blood T cell repertoires in COVID-19. Across the study: Donors in the United States, Italy and Spain gave samples during acute or convalescent COVID-19. PBMCs, B-cell-depleted T cells, or T cells were the source of the cDNA or gDNA that made up the material.

CDR3 length: 15 amino acids. Germline CDR1 is SGHTS and CDR2 is YDEGEE. With 0 bases removed from V and 7 bases from J, the gap between germline ends came to 14 bases. Researchers sorted participants into cohorts using their self-reported clinical history. Original data processing: Reference gene primer amplification gave nucleated cell count estimates. TCRdb's table, derived via immunoSEQ multiplex PCR, lists solely in-frame clones and lacks some. Clone size and V and J calls were adopted from that table, with D and trimming inferred from the DNA. The sample gives a few hundred thousand clones, around 84% of which show up once; approximately 4.3% is in the top ten.

The rearrangement joins TRBV5-8 to TRBJ2-1, with TRBD1 as a possible D gene (6 bases). The clonotype comes from a man younger than 40 with acute COVID-19. Sequencing was performed on PBMCs or T cells enriched from blood (not recorded which). The CDR3 here is CASSLVGALENEQFF. The CDR3 nucleotides read TGTGCCAGCAGCTTGGTGGGGGCCCTCGAAAATGAGCAGTTCTTC.